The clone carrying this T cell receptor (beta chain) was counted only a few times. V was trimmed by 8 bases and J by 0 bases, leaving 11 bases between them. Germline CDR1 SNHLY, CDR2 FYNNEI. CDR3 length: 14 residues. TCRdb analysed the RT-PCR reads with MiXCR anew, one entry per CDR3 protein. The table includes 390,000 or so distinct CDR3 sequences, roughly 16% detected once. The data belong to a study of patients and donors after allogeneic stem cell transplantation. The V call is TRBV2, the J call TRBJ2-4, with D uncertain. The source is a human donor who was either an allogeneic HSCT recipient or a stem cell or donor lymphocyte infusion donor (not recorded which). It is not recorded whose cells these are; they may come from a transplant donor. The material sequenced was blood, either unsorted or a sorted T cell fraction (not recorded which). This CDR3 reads CASREYVAKNIQYF. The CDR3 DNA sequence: TGTGCCAGCCGAGAATACGTAGCCAAAAACATTCAGTACTTC.